The clone carrying this T cell receptor (beta chain) was counted ten times or more. Its antigen is not known. MiXCR, applied by TCRdb to the 5' RACE reads, yields one record per CDR3 protein. The sample lists approximately 52,000 distinct CDR3 sequences, 5.3% occurring once. Described time point: sample taken at primary tumor resection. Losses at the gene ends were 6 bases for V and 2 bases for J; bases not matched to a gene: 7. The CDR3 totals 14 residues. Per germline, CDR1 KGHSH and CDR2 LQKENI. The record originates from a study of spatial heterogeneity in lung cancer. Points from the study as a whole: At resection, ubiquitous expanded tumor TCRs appeared in blood more than at follow-up.

The sequencing used PBMCs, collected at surgery. This sequence joins TRBV18 and TRBJ2-7; 7 nucleotides match TRBD1. This receptor was taken from a male donor with early-stage non-small cell lung cancer. CDR3 amino acids: CASSPDRVTYEQYF. The CDR3 region has the DNA TGTGCCAGCTCCCCCGACAGGGTCACCTACGAGCAGTACTTC.